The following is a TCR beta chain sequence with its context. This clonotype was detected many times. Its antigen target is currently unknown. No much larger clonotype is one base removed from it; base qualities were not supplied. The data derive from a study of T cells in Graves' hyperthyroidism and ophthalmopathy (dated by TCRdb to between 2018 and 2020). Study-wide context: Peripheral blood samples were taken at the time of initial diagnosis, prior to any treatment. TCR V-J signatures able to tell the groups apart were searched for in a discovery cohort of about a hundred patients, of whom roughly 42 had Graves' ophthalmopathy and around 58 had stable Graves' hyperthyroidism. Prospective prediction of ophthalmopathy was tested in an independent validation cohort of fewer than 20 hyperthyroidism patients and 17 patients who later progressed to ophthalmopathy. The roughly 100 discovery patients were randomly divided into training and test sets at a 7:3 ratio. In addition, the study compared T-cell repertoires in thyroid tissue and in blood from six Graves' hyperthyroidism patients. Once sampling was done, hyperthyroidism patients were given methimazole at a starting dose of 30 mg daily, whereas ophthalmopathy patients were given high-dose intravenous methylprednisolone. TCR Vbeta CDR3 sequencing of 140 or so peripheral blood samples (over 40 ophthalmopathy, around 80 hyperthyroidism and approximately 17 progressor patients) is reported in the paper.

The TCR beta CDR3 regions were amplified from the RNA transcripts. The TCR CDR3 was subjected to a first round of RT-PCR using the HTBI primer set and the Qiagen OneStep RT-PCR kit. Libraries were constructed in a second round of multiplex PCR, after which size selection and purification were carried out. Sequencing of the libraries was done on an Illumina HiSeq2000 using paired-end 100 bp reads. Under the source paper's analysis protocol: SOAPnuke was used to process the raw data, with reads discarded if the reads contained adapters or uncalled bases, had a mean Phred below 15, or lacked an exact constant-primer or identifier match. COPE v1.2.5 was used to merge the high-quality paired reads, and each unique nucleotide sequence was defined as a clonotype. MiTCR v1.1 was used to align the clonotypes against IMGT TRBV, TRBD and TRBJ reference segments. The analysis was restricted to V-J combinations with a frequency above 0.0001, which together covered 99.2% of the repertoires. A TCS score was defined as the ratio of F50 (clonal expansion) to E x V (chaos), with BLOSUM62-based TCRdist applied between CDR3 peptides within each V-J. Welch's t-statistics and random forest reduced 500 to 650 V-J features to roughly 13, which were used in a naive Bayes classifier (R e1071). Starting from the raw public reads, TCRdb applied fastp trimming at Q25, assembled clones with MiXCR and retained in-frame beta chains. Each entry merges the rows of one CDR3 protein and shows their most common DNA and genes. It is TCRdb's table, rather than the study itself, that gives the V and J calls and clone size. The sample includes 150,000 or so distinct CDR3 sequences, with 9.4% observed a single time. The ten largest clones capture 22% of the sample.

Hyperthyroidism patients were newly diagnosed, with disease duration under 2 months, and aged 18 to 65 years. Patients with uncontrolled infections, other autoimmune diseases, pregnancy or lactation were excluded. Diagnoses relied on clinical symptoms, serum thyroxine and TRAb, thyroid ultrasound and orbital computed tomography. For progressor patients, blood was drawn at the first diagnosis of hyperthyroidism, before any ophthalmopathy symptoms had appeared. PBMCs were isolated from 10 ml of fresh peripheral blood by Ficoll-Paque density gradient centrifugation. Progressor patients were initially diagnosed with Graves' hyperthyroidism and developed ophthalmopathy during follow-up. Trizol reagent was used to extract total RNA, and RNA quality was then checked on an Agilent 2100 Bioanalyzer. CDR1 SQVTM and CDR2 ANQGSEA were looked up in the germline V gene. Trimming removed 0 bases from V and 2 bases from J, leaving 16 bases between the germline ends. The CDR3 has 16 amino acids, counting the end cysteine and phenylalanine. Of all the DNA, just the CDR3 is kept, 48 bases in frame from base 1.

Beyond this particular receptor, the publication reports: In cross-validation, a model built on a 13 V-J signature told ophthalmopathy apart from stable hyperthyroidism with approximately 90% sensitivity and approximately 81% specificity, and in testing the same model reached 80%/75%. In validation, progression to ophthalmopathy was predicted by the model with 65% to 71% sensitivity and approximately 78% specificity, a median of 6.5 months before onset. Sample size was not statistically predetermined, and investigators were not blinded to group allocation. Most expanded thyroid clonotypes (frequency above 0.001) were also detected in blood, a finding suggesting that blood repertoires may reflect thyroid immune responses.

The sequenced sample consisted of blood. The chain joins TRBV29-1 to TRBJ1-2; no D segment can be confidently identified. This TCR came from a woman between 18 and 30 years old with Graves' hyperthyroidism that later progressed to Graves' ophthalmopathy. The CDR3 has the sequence CSVEDLPFGRNYGYTF. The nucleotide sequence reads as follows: TGCAGCGTTGAAGATCTTCCGTTTGGACGGAACTATGGCTACACCTTC.